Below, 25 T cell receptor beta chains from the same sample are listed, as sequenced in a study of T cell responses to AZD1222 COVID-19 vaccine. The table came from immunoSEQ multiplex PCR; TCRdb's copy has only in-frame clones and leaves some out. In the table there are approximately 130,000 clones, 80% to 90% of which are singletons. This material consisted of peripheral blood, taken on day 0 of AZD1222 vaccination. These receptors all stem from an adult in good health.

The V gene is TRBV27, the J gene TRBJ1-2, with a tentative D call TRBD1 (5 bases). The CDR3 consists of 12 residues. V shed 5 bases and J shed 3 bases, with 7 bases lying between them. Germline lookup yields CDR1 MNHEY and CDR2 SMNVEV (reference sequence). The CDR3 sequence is CASSGGYYGYTF. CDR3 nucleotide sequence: TGTGCCAGCAGTGGGGGATACTATGGCTACACCTTC.

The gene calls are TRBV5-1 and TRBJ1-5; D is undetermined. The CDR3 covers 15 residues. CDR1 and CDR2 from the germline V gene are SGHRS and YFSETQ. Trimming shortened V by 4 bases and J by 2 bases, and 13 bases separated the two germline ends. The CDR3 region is CASSPGPEGNQPQHF. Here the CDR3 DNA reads TGCGCCAGCAGCCCTGGACCCGAGGGCAATCAGCCCCAGCATTTT. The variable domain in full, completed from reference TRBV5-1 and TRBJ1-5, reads KAGVTQTPRYLIKTRGQQVTLSCSPISGHRSVSWYQQTPGQGLQFLFEYFSETQRNKGNFPGRFSGRQFSNSRSEMNVSTLELGDSALYLCASSPGPEGNQPQHFGDGTRLSIL.

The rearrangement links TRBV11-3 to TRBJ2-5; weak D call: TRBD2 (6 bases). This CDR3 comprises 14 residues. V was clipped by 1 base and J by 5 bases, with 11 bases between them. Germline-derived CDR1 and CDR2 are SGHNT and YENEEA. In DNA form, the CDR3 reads TGTGCCAGCAGCTTAGGGAGGGGCGGCGAGACCCAGTACTTC. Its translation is CASSLGRGGETQYF.

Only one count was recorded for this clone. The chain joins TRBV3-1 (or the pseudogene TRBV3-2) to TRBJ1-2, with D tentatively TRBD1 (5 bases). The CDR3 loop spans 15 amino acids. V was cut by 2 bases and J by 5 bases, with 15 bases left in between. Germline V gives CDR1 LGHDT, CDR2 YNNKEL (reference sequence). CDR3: CASSQLDHRLYGYTF. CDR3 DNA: TGTGCCAGCAGCCAACTCGACCACAGGCTTTATGGCTACACCTTC.

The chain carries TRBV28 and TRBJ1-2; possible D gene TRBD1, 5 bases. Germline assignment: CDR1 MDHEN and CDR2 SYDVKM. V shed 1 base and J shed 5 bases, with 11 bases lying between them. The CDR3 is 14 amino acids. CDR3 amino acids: CASSLFGTTYGYTF. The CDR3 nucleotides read TGTGCCAGCAGTTTATTCGGGACTACATATGGCTACACCTTC.

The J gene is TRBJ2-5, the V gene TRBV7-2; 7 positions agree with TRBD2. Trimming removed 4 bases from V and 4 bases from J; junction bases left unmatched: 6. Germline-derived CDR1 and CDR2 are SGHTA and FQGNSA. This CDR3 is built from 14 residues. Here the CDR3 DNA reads TGTGCCAGCAGCTCGTATGGGGGGGGAGAGACCCAGTACTTC. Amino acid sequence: CASSSYGGGETQYF.

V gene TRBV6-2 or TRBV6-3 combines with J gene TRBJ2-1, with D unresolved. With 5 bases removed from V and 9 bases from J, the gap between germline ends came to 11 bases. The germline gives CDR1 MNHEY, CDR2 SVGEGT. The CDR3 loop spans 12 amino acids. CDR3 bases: TGTGCCAGCAGTGTAAGTTGGGGTGAGCAGTTCTTC. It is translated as CASSVSWGEQFF.

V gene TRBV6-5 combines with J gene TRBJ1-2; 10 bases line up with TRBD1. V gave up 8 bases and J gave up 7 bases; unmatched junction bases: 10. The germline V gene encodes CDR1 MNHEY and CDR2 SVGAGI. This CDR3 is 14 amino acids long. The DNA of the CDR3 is TGTGCCAGCTTCACGGGGACAGGGGCCTCTGGCTACACCTTC. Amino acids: CASFTGTGASGYTF.

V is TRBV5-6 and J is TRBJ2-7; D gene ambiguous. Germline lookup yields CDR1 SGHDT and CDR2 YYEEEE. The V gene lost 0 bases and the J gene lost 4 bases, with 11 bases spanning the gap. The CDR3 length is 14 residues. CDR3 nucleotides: TGTGCCAGCAGCTTGGCTGGGGATCGTTACGAGCAGTACTTC. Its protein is CASSLAGDRYEQYF.

The CDR3 region is CASSPTLRVQGGSEQFF. Here the CDR3 DNA reads TGTGCCAGCTCACCAACCCTCCGGGTTCAGGGAGGGAGTGAGCAGTTCTTC. The V gene is TRBV18, the J gene TRBJ2-1; 7 bases match TRBD2. This CDR3 has 17 amino acids. With 2 bases clipped from V and 9 bases from J, the junction kept 16 bases outside the gene matches. From germline, CDR1 is KGHSH and CDR2 LQKENI.

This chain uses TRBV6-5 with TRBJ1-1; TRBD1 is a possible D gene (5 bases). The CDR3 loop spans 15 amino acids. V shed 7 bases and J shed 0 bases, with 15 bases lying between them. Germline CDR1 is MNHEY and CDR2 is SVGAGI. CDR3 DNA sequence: TGTGCCAGCAAGGGGCGGGCGGCGATGAACACTGAAGCTTTCTTT. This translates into CASKGRAAMNTEAFF.

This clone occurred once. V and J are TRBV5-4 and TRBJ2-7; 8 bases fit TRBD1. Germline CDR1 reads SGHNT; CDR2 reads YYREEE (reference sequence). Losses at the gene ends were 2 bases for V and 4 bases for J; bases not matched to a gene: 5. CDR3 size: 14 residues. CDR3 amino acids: CASSLTGQGYEQYF. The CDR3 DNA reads TGTGCCAGCAGCTTAACCGGACAGGGTTACGAGCAGTACTTC.

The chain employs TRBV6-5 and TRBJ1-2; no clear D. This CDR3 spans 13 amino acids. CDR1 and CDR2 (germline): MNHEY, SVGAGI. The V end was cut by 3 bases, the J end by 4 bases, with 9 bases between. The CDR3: CASSYQRSYGYTF. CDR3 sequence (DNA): TGTGCCAGCAGTTATCAGCGCAGCTATGGCTACACCTTC.

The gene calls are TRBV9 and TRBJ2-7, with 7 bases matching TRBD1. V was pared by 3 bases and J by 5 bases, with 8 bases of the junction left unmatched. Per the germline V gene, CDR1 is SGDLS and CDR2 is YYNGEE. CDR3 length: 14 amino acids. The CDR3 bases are TGTGCCAGCAGCGCCGGACAGGTTTTCGACGAGCAGTACTTC. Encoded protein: CASSAGQVFDEQYF.

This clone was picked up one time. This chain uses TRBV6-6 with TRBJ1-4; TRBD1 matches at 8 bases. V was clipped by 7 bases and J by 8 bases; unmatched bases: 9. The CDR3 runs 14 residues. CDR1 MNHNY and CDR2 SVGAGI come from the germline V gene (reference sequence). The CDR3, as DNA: TGTGCCAGCATGATTGGGACAGGTGAAGAAAAACTGTTTTTT. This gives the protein CASMIGTGEEKLFF.

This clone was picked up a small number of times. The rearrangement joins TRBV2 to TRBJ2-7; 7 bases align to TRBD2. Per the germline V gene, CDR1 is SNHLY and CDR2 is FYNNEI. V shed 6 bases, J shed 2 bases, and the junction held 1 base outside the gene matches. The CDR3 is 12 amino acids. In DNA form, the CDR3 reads TGTGCCAGCAGGGGACTAACCTACGAGCAGTACTTC. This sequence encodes CASRGLTYEQYF.

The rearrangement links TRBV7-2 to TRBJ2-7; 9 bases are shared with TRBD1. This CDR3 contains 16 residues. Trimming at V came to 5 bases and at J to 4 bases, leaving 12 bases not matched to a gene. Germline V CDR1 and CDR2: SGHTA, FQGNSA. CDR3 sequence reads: CASSAGQGTFLYEQYF. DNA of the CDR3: TGTGCCAGCAGCGCTGGACAGGGGACATTCCTATACGAGCAGTACTTC.

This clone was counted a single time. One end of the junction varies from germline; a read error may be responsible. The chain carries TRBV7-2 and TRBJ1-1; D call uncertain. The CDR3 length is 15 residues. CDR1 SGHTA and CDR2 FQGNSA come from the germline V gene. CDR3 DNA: TGTGCCAGCAGTTTAGGTAACAGAATGAACACTGAAGCTTTCTTT. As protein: CASSLGNRMNTEAFF. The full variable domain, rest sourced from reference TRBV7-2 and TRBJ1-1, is GAGVSQSPSNKVTEKGKDVELRCDPISGHTALYWYRQSLGQGLEFLIYFQGNSAPDKSGLPSDRFSAERTGGSVSTLTIQRTQQEDSAVYLCASSLGNRMNTEAFFGQGTRLTVV.

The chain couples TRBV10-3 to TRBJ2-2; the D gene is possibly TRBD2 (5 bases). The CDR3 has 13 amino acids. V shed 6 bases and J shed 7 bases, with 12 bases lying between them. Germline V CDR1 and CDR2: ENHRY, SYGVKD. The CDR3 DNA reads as TGTGCCATCAGATCCAATGAGGGCGGGGAGCTGTTTTTT. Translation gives CAIRSNEGGELFF.

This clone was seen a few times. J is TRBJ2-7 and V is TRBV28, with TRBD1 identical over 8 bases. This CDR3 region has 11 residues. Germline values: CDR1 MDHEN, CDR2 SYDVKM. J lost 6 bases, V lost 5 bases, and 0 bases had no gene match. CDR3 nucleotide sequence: TGTGCCAGCAGTGGACAGGGCGAGCAGTACTTC. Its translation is CASSGQGEQYF.

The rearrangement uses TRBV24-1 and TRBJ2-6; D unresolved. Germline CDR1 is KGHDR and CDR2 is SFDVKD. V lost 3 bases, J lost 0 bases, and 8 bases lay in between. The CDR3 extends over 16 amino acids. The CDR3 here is CATSDGQASGANVLTF. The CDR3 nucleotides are TGTGCCACCAGTGATGGGCAAGCCTCTGGGGCCAACGTCCTGACTTTC.

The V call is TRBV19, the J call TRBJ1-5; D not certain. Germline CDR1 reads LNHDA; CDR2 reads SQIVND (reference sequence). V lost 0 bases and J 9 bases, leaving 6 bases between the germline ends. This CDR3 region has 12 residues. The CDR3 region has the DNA TGTGCCAGTAGTATAGATTGGGGGCCCCAGCATTTT. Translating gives CASSIDWGPQHF.

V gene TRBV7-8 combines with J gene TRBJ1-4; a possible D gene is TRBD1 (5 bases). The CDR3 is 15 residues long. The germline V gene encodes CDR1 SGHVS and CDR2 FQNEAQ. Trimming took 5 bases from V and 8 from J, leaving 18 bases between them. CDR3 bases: TGTGCCAGCAGCCCCCGTCTGGGGCTGTTAGAAAAACTGTTTTTT. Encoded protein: CASSPRLGLLEKLFF.

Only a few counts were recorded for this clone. As DNA, the CDR3 is TGTGCCAGCAGCCCCGGGACAGGGGATGGCTACACCTTC. Translated, it gives CASSPGTGDGYTF. This sequence joins TRBV11-2 and TRBJ1-2; 10 positions agree with TRBD1. After removal of 5 bases from V and 6 bases from J, the junction contained 3 bases not matched to a gene. Germline values: CDR1 SGHAT, CDR2 FQNNGV. This CDR3 has 13 residues.

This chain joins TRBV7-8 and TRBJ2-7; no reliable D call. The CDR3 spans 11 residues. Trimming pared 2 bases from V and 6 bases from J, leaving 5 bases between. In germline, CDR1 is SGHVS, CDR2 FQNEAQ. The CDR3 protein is CASSLNVEQYF. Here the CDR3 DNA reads TGTGCCAGCAGCTTAAATGTCGAGCAGTACTTC.